This T cell receptor beta chain stems from a study of glioma-infiltrating T cells after dendritic cell vaccination. Study in general: Samples are from glioblastoma patients in Phase I and II dendritic cell vaccine trials. Between the early 2000s and the early 2010s, patients got autologous tumor lysate-pulsed dendritic cell vaccines.

This CDR3 spans 15 amino acids. The V end was cut by 6 bases, the J end by 8 bases, with 17 bases between. Germline V gives CDR1 SNHLY, CDR2 FYNNEI. Produced via immunoSEQ multiplex PCR; TCRdb's table is partial and in-frame only. This sample has fewer than 100,000 clones, with approximately 84% found just once. This TCR derives from a human donor with glioblastoma. Specimen: blood, collected before dendritic cell vaccination. The chain employs TRBV2 and TRBJ1-6; a possible D gene is TRBD1 (6 bases). The CDR3 nucleotides read TGTGCCAGCAGAAAAGCAGGACAGCAAGATTCACCCCTCCACTTT. Its translation: CASRKAGQQDSPLHF.